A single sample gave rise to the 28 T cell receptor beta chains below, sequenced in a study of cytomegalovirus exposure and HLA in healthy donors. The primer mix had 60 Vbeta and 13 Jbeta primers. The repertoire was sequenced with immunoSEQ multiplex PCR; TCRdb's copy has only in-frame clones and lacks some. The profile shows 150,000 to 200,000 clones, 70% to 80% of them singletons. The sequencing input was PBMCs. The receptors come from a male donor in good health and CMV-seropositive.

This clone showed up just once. CDR3 residues: CASSLERDTFYEQYF. For the CDR3, the DNA is TGTGCCAGCAGCCTGGAACGGGACACTTTCTACGAGCAGTACTTC. The chain couples TRBV5-4 to TRBJ2-5, with D possibly TRBD1 on 6 matching bases. The J call may not be correct, given that the DNA end is closer to TRBJ2-7. CDR3 length: 15 amino acids. CDR1 SGHNT and CDR2 YYREEE come from the germline V gene (reference sequence).

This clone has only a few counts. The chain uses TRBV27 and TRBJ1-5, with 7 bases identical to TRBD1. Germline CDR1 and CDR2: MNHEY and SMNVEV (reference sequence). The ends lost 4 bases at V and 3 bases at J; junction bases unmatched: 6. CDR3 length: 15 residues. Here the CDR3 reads CASSSRGRYNQPQHF. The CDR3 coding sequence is TGTGCCAGCAGTTCGAGGGGGCGATACAATCAGCCCCAGCATTTT.

CDR3 sequence reads: CASSLQGLGYGYTF. In DNA form, the CDR3 reads TGTGCCAGCAGCTTGCAGGGATTAGGGTATGGCTACACCTTC. The chain couples TRBV5-6 to TRBJ1-2; D is perhaps TRBD1 (5 bases). Germline CDR1 is SGHDT and CDR2 is YYEEEE. V lost 1 base to trimming and J lost 5 bases, with 12 bases between them. The CDR3 runs to 14 residues.

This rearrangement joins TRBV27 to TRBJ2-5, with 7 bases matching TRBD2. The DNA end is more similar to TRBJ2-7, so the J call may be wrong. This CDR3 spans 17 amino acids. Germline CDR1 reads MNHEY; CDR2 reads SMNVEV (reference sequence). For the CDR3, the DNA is TGTGCCAGCAGTTTTCGCGGGAGCCCTCGTTACTCCTACGAGCAGTACTTC. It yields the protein CASSFRGSPRYSYEQYF.

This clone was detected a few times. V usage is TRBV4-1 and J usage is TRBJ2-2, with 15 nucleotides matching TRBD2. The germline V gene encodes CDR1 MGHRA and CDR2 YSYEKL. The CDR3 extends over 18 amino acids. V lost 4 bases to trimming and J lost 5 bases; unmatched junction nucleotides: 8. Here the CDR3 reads CASSLRTSGGGATGELFF. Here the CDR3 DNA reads TGCGCCAGCAGCCTCCGGACTAGCGGGGGGGGTGCGACCGGGGAGCTGTTTTTT.

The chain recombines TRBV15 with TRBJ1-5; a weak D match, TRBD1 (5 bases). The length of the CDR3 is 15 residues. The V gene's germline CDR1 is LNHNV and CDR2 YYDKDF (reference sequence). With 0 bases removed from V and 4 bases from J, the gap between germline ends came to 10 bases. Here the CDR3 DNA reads TGTGCCACCAGCAGAGATCCGACAGCTAATCAGCCCCAGCATTTT. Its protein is CATSRDPTANQPQHF.

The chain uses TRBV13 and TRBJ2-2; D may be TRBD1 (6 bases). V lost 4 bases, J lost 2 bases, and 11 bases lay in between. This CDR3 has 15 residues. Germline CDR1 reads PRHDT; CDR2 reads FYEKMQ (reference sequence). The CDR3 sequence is CASSYTGLNTGELFF. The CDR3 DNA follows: TGTGCCAGCAGCTATACAGGGTTAAACACCGGGGAGCTGTTTTTT.

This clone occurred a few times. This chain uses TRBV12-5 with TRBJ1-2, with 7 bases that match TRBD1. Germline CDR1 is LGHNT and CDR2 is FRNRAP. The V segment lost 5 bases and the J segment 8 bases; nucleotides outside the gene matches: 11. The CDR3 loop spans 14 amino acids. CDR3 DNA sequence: TGTGCTAGTGGTGTATTAACAGGGGTCGGCGGCTACACCTTC. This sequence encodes CASGVLTGVGGYTF.

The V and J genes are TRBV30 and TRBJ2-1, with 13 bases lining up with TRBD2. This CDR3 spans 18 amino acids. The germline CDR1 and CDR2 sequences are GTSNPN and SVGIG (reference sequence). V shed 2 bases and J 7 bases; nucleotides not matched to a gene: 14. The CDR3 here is CAWSQGLRTSGRWNEQFF. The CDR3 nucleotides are TGTGCCTGGAGTCAAGGGCTCCGGACTAGCGGGAGATGGAATGAGCAGTTCTTC. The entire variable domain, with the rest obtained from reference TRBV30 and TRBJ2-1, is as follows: SQTIHQWPATLVQPVGSPLSLECTVEGTSNPNLYWYRQAAGRGLQLLFYSVGIGQISSEVPQNLSASRPQDRQFILSSKKLLLSDSGFYLCAWSQGLRTSGRWNEQFFGPGTRLTVL.

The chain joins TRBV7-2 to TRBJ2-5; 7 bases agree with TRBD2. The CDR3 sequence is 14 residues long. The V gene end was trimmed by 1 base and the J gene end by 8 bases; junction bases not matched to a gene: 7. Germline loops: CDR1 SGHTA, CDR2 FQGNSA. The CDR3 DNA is TGTGCCAGCAGCTTAGTCGGCACGGGGGGAACCCAGTACTTC. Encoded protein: CASSLVGTGGTQYF.

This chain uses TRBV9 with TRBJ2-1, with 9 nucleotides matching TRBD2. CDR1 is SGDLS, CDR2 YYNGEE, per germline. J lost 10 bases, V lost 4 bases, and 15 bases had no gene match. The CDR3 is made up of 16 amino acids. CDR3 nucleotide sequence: TGTGCCAGCAGCCCCATCCCCCGCGGGAGGGCCGGGGAGCAGTTCTTC. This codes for CASSPIPRGRAGEQFF.

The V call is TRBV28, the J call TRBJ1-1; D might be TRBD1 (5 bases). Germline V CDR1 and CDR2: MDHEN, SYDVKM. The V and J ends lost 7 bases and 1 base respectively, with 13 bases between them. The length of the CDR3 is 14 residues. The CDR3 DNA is TGTGCCAGCACGAGGGACTGGACGAACACTGAAGCTTTCTTT. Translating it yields CASTRDWTNTEAFF.

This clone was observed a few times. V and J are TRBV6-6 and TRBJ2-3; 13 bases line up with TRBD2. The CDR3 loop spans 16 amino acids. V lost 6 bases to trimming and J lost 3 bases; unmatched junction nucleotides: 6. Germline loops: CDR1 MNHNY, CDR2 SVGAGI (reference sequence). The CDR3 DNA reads TGTGCCAGCAGGAGGGGACTAGCGGGACAAACAGATACGCAGTATTTT. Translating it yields CASRRGLAGQTDTQYF.

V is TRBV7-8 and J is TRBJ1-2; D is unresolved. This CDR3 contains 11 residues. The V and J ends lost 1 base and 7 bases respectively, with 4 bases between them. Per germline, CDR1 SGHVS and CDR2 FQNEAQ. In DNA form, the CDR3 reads TGTGCCAGCAGCTTAGGAGCTGGCTACACCTTC. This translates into CASSLGAGYTF.

The CDR3 region has the DNA TGTGCCAGCAACCGGATTGGCAGGGGATTCGAGGAGCAGTACTTC. Translated, it gives CASNRIGRGFEEQYF. This sequence joins TRBV7-9 and TRBJ2-7; D may be TRBD1 (6 bases). The V end was cut by 7 bases, the J end by 7 bases, with 23 bases between. The CDR3 extends over 15 amino acids. Germline CDR1 SEHNR, CDR2 FQNEAQ (reference sequence).

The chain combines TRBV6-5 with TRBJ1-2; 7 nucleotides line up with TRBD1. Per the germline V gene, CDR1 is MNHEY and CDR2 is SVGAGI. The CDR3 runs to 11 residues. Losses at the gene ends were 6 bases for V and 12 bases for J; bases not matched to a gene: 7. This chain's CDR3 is CASSHGTEDTF. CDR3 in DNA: TGTGCCAGCAGCCATGGGACAGAGGACACCTTC.

CDR3 amino acids: CASSARQGYNYGYTF. The DNA of the CDR3 is TGTGCCAGCAGCGCCCGACAGGGATATAACTATGGCTACACCTTC. This chain uses TRBV5-8 with TRBJ1-2; the match to TRBD1 covers 7 bases. V lost 4 bases to trimming and J lost 1 base; unmatched junction nucleotides: 7. There are 15 residues in the CDR3. CDR1 is SGHTS, CDR2 YDEGEE, per germline.

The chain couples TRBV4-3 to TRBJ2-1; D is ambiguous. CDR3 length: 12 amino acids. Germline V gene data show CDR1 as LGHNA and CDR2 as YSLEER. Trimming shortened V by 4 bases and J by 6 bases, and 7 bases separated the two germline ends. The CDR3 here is CASSLGFNEQFF. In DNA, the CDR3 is TGCGCCAGCAGCCTCGGGTTCAATGAGCAGTTCTTC.

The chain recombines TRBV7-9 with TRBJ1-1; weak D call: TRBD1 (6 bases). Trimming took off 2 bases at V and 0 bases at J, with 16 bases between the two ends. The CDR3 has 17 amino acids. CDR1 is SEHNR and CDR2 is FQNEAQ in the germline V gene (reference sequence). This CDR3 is CASSLFRDIYMNTEAFF. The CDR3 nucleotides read TGTGCCAGCAGCTTATTCCGGGACATATACATGAACACTGAAGCTTTCTTT.

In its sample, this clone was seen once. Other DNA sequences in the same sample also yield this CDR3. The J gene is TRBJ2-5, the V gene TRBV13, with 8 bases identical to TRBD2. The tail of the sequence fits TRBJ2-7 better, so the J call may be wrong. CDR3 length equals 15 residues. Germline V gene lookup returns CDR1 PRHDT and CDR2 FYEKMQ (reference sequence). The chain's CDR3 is CASSPSGRGNYEQYF. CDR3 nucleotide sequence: TGTGCCAGCAGCCCCAGCGGGAGAGGCAACTACGAGCAGTACTTC.

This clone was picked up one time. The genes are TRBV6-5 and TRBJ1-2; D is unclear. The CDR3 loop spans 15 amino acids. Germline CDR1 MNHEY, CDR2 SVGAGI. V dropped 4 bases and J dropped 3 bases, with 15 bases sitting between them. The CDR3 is CASSSGLVYDYGYTF. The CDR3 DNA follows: TGTGCCAGCAGTTCCGGACTGGTTTACGACTATGGCTACACCTTC.

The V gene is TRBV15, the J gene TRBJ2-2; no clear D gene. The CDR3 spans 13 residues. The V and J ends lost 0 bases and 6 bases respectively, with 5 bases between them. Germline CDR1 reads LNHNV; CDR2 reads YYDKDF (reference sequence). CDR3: CATSRDAAGELFF. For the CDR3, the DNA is TGTGCCACCAGCAGAGATGCAGCCGGGGAGCTGTTTTTT.

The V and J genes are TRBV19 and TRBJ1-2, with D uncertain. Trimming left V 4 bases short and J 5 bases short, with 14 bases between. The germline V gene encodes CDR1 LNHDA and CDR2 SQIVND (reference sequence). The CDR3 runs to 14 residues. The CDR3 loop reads CASSTAGGFYGYTF. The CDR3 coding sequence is TGTGCCAGTAGTACTGCCGGCGGATTTTATGGCTACACCTTC.

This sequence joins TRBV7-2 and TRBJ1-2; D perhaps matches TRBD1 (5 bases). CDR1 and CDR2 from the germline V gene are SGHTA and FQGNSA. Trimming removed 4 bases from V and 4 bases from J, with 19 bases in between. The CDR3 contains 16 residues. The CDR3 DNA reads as TGTGCCAGCAGCTCCCCCCCCCGGGGGGTGATCTATGGCTACACCTTC. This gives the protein CASSSPPRGVIYGYTF.

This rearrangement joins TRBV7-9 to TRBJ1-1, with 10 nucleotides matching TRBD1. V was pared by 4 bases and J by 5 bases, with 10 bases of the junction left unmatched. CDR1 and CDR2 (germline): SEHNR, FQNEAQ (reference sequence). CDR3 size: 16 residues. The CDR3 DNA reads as TGTGCCAGCAGCTCGAGTTCGGGACAGGGGAAGACTGAAGCTTTCTTT. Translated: CASSSSSGQGKTEAFF. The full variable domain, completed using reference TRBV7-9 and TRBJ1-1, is DTGVSQNPRHKITKRGQNVTFRCDPISEHNRLYWYRQTLGQGPEFLTYFQNEAQLEKSRLLSDRFSAERPKGSFSTLEIQRTEQGDSAMYLCASSSSSGQGKTEAFFGQGTRLTVV.

The CDR3 nucleotides read TGTGCCAGCACCCCAGACAGAGCGCCTAACTATGGCTACACCTTC. The encoded protein is CASTPDRAPNYGYTF. The V call is TRBV11-2, the J call TRBJ1-2, with a tentative D call TRBD1 (5 bases). Trimming cost V 7 bases and J 0 bases, with 15 bases left between them. The germline CDR1 and CDR2 sequences are SGHAT and FQNNGV. The CDR3 is 15 residues long.

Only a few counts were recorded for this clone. The CDR3 loop is CASSVDRDSYEQYF. CDR3 coding DNA: TGTGCCAGCAGCGTAGACAGGGACAGCTACGAGCAGTACTTC. The chain links TRBV5-4 to TRBJ2-7; 7 bases line up with TRBD1. Losses at the gene ends were 4 bases for V and 3 bases for J; bases not matched to a gene: 7. This CDR3 region has 14 residues. Per the germline V gene, CDR1 is SGHNT and CDR2 is YYREEE (reference sequence). The entire variable domain, with the rest obtained from reference TRBV5-4 and TRBJ2-7, is as follows: ETGVTQSPTHLIKTRGQQVTLRCSSQSGHNTVSWYQQALGQGPQFIFQYYREEENGRGNFPPRFSGLQFPNYSSELNVNALELDDSALYLCASSVDRDSYEQYFGPGTRLTVT.

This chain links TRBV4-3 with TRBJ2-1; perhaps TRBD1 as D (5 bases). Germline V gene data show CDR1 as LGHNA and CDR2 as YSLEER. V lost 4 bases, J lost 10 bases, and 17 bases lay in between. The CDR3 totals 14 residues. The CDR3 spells CASSLISREGEQFF. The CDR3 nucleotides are TGCGCCAGCAGCCTCATTTCCAGGGAAGGAGAGCAGTTCTTC.